The 8 T cell receptor beta chains given below trace back to one sample, sequenced in a study of T cells in placental villitis. This was the immunoSEQ v4 assay. Only in-frame clones appear in the TCRdb table, and some are missing; sequencing was by immunoSEQ multiplex PCR. This sample has some 3,000 clones, with more than 60% found just once. The sequenced sample consisted of placental tissue containing maternal and fetal cells. All receptors derive from a human patient with infectious villitis; the placental T cells may come from both mother and fetus.

The chain employs TRBV24-1 and TRBJ2-2, with 7 bases matching TRBD2. V shed 5 bases and J 3 bases; nucleotides not matched to a gene: 2. The CDR3 has 14 residues. Germline lookup yields CDR1 KGHDR and CDR2 SFDVKD. The CDR3 region has the DNA TGTGCCACCAGTGGGGGGGGATACACCGGGGAGCTGTTTTTT. Its translation: CATSGGGYTGELFF.

This chain joins TRBV3-1 (or the pseudogene TRBV3-2) and TRBJ1-4, with D maybe TRBD1 (6 bases). The germline CDR1 and CDR2 sequences are LGHDT and YNNKEL (reference sequence). This CDR3 is built from 15 residues. V was cut by 0 bases and J by 8 bases, with 13 bases left in between. CDR3 in amino acids: CASSQDEGGGEKLFF. The DNA of the CDR3 is TGTGCCAGCAGCCAAGATGAAGGGGGAGGAGAAAAACTGTTTTTT.

The chain links TRBV2 to TRBJ1-6, with D possibly matching TRBD1 (5 bases). CDR3 length: 11 amino acids. CDR1 SNHLY and CDR2 FYNNEI come from the germline V gene. Trimming took 3 bases from V and 11 from J, leaving 5 bases between them. The CDR3 loop is CASSDRAPLHF. DNA for the CDR3: TGTGCCAGCAGTGACAGGGCACCCCTCCACTTT. Full variable domain (missing parts from reference TRBV2 and TRBJ1-6): EPEVTQTPSHQVTQMGQEVILRCVPISNHLYFYWYRQILGQKVEFLVSFYNNEISEKSEIFDDQFSVERPDGSNFTLKIRSTKLEDSAMYFCASSDRAPLHFGNGTRLTVT.

V usage is TRBV7-6 and J usage is TRBJ2-5; 14 nucleotides match TRBD2. From germline, CDR1 is SGHVS and CDR2 FNYEAQ. The CDR3 has 16 amino acids. The V gene end was trimmed by 3 bases and the J gene end by 1 base; junction bases not matched to a gene: 1. The CDR3 spells CASSLGLAGAQETQYF. DNA of the CDR3: TGTGCCAGCAGCTTGGGACTAGCGGGAGCCCAAGAGACCCAGTACTTC. The whole variable domain, filled in from reference TRBV7-6 and TRBJ2-5, reads GAGVSQSPRYKVTKRGQDVALRCDPISGHVSLYWYRQALGQGPEFLTYFNYEAQQDKSGLPNDRFSAERPEGSISTLTIQRTEQRDSAMYRCASSLGLAGAQETQYFGPGTRLLVL.

J is TRBJ2-1 and V is TRBV6-6; D call uncertain. With 4 bases removed from V and 8 bases from J, the gap between germline ends came to 18 bases. There are 15 residues in the CDR3. Germline V gene lookup returns CDR1 MNHNY and CDR2 SVGAGI (reference sequence). CDR3 DNA sequence: TGTGCCAGCAGTTTGACTTCTCTCAAACCCGATGAGCAGTTCTTC. Protein: CASSLTSLKPDEQFF.

V and J are TRBV3-1 (or the pseudogene TRBV3-2) and TRBJ2-7, with 8 bases matching TRBD1. The V segment lost 4 bases and the J segment 4 bases; nucleotides outside the gene matches: 6. The CDR3 is 14 residues long. Germline values: CDR1 LGHDT, CDR2 YNNKEL (reference sequence). CDR3 DNA: TGTGCCAGCAGCCGAACCGGGACAGGTTACGAGCAGTACTTC. Translation: CASSRTGTGYEQYF.

The gene calls are TRBV19 and TRBJ1-2; tentative D call: TRBD1 (5 bases). Germline CDR1 is LNHDA and CDR2 is SQIVND (reference sequence). V was clipped by 6 bases and J by 7 bases, with 12 bases between them. CDR3 length equals 12 residues. The CDR3 loop is CASSRGSGGYTF. As DNA, the CDR3 is TGTGCCAGTAGCCGGGGGTCGGGTGGCTACACCTTC.

The rearrangement links TRBV6-6 to TRBJ1-1, with 9 bases fitting TRBD1. The germline CDR1 and CDR2 sequences are MNHNY and SVGAGI (reference sequence). This CDR3 is built from 14 residues. V shed 6 bases, J shed 5 bases, and the junction held 7 bases outside the gene matches. The CDR3 region has the DNA TGTGCCAGCAGGATTGGGACAGGGAGGACTGAAGCTTTCTTT. It is translated as CASRIGTGRTEAFF.